What follows are 25 T cell receptor beta chains derived from one specimen sequenced in a study of shared clonotypes between healthy human individuals. Terminally differentiated effector memory CD45RA+ cells were excluded by CCR7 positive selection of CD45RO-negative cells. The table came from immunoSEQ multiplex PCR; TCRdb's copy has only in-frame clones and leaves some out. The sample lists 750,000 to 1,000,000 clones, around 92% seen once, with approximately 25% in the top ten. The sequencing input was naive CD8+ T cells sorted from blood. These receptors all stem from a man younger than 45 in good health.

The chain couples TRBV7-9 to TRBJ2-3, with 9 nucleotides matching TRBD1. CDR3 length: 14 amino acids. Germline V CDR1 and CDR2: SEHNR, FQNEAQ (reference sequence). V dropped 5 bases and J dropped 6; count of bases not matched to a gene: 6. CDR3 protein: CASSDTGGADTQYF. As DNA, the CDR3 is TGTGCCAGCAGCGACACAGGGGGCGCGGATACGCAGTATTTT.

This rearrangement joins TRBV5-1 to TRBJ2-3, with unresolved D. This CDR3 is built from 11 residues. V was trimmed by 5 bases and J by 6 bases, leaving 7 bases between them. Germline V lookup: CDR1 SGHRS, CDR2 YFSETQ. DNA for the CDR3: TGCGCCAGCAGACTCGGCGATACGCAGTATTTT. Its protein is CASRLGDTQYF. The full variable domain, with the rest looked up from reference TRBV5-1 and TRBJ2-3, is KAGVTQTPRYLIKTRGQQVTLSCSPISGHRSVSWYQQTPGQGLQFLFEYFSETQRNKGNFPGRFSGRQFSNSRSEMNVSTLELGDSALYLCASRLGDTQYFGPGTRLTVL.

V and J are TRBV4-3 and TRBJ1-1; tentatively, D is TRBD1 (5 bases). Germline V gene lookup returns CDR1 LGHNA and CDR2 YSLEER. The V end was cut by 4 bases, the J end by 4 bases, with 16 bases between. The CDR3 consists of 15 residues. This CDR3 reads CASSLHSRGGTEAFF. CDR3 bases: TGCGCCAGCAGCCTTCACTCTAGGGGAGGCACTGAAGCTTTCTTT.

The chain recombines TRBV9 with TRBJ2-5, with 7 bases aligning to TRBD2. Trimming at V came to 0 bases and at J to 4 bases, leaving 6 bases not matched to a gene. Germline V gives CDR1 SGDLS, CDR2 YYNGEE. This CDR3 is 15 amino acids long. CDR3 loop: CASSVEGRATETQYF. In nucleotides, the CDR3 is TGTGCCAGCAGCGTAGAAGGGAGGGCCACAGAGACCCAGTACTTC.

The V gene is TRBV7-6, the J gene TRBJ2-3; tentatively, D is TRBD2 (5 bases). Germline lookup yields CDR1 SGHVS and CDR2 FNYEAQ. The CDR3 is made up of 16 amino acids. V lost 5 bases and J lost 3, with 18 bases in between. The CDR3 region is CASSPMGGSWTDTQYF. The CDR3 DNA reads as TGTGCCAGCAGCCCAATGGGTGGGAGTTGGACAGATACGCAGTATTTT.

This clone was found once. The rearrangement links TRBV4-1 to TRBJ2-1; the D gene is possibly TRBD2 (5 bases). Trimming pared 3 bases from V and 0 bases from J, leaving 9 bases between. Per germline, CDR1 MGHRA and CDR2 YSYEKL. The CDR3 is 15 amino acids. The CDR3 reads CASSHEADSYNEQFF. The CDR3 bases are TGCGCCAGCAGCCACGAAGCGGACTCCTACAATGAGCAGTTCTTC.

This rearrangement joins TRBV9 to TRBJ1-1, with D perhaps matching TRBD1 (5 bases). V gave up 0 bases and J gave up 4 bases, with 13 bases separating them. Germline V lookup: CDR1 SGDLS, CDR2 YYNGEE. This CDR3 contains 15 residues. CDR3 in DNA: TGTGCCAGCAGCGTAGAAGGGGAGTTGTTCACTGAAGCTTTCTTT. Its protein product is CASSVEGELFTEAFF. Combining the CDR3 with reference TRBV9 and TRBJ1-1 gives the whole variable domain DSGVTQTPKHLITATGQRVTLRCSPRSGDLSVYWYQQSLDQGLQFLIQYYNGEERAKGNILERFSAQQFPDLHSELNLSSLELGDSALYFCASSVEGELFTEAFFGQGTRLTVV.

The chain carries TRBV7-9 and TRBJ1-1; 8 bases are shared with TRBD1. This CDR3 has 14 amino acids. Germline lookup yields CDR1 SEHNR and CDR2 FQNEAQ (reference sequence). V dropped 6 bases and J dropped 5; count of bases not matched to a gene: 8. CDR3 protein: CASRGQETLTEAFF. The CDR3 bases are TGTGCCAGCAGGGGACAGGAGACTCTTACTGAAGCTTTCTTT.

The rearrangement uses TRBV7-9 and TRBJ2-1, with 7 bases that match TRBD2. V dropped 5 bases and J dropped 7; count of bases not matched to a gene: 11. The V gene's germline CDR1 is SEHNR and CDR2 FQNEAQ (reference sequence). The CDR3 loop spans 15 amino acids. The CDR3 spells CASSPKEPRGNEQFF. CDR3 sequence (DNA): TGTGCCAGCAGCCCAAAGGAGCCGCGGGGGAATGAGCAGTTCTTC.

This sequence joins TRBV9 and TRBJ2-7; possibly TRBD2 for D (6 bases). Germline CDR1 and CDR2: SGDLS and YYNGEE. The ends were cut back, 4 bases at V and 6 bases at J, with 11 bases in the middle. There are 12 residues in the CDR3. The CDR3 is CASSLRGGEQYF. The CDR3 nucleotides are TGTGCCAGCAGCCTTAGGGGAGGCGAGCAGTACTTC.

The chain is built from TRBV7-2 and TRBJ2-1; TRBD2 agrees at 13 bases. The germline gives CDR1 SGHTA, CDR2 FQGNSA. J was trimmed by 8 bases and V by 7 bases; bases with no gene match: 5. The CDR3 spans 14 residues. The CDR3 nucleotides are TGTGCCAGCACACGGACTAGCGGGAGCGATGAGCAGTTCTTC. Its translation is CASTRTSGSDEQFF.

The J gene is TRBJ1-5, the V gene TRBV4-3; D is unclear. This CDR3 spans 14 amino acids. Trimming cost V 4 bases and J 7 bases, with 14 bases left between them. Germline CDR1 LGHNA, CDR2 YSLEER. The CDR3 sequence: CASSRESLGQPQHF. For the CDR3, the DNA is TGCGCCAGCAGCCGGGAGTCCTTAGGACAGCCCCAGCATTTT.

Comments on this clone: A single base separates this from a much larger clone, so it may be a read error. The V and J genes are TRBV6-4 and TRBJ1-1; no reliable D call. Germline values: CDR1 MRHNA, CDR2 SNTAGT. V lost 2 bases and J 1 base, leaving 5 bases between the germline ends. CDR3 length equals 13 residues. The CDR3, as DNA: TGTGCCAGCAGTGACGGGGAGAACACTGAAGCTTTCTTT. Its translation: CASSDGENTEAFF.

This chain links TRBV27 with TRBJ2-7; D tentatively fits TRBD1 or TRBD2 (5 bases each). The V gene's germline CDR1 is MNHEY and CDR2 SMNVEV (reference sequence). Trimming left V 5 bases short and J 2 bases short, with 16 bases between. CDR3 size: 15 residues. This chain's CDR3 is CASSLMIGTPYEQYF. The CDR3 nucleotides read TGTGCCAGCAGTCTGATGATCGGGACCCCCTACGAGCAGTACTTC.

This clone has just one count. V is TRBV7-6 and J is TRBJ2-1; D uncertain. Per germline, CDR1 SGHVS and CDR2 FNYEAQ. V was trimmed by 6 bases and J by 7 bases, leaving 10 bases between them. The CDR3 spans 12 residues. The DNA for the CDR3 is TGTGCCAGCAGTGGGATTAGAAATGAGCAGTTCTTC. Its protein is CASSGIRNEQFF. Full variable domain (rest looked up from reference TRBV7-6 and TRBJ2-1): GAGVSQSPRYKVTKRGQDVALRCDPISGHVSLYWYRQALGQGPEFLTYFNYEAQQDKSGLPNDRFSAERPEGSISTLTIQRTEQRDSAMYRCASSGIRNEQFFGPGTRLTVL.

This sequence joins TRBV27 and TRBJ2-2; no firm D call. The length of the CDR3 is 13 residues. V lost 2 bases and J 4 bases, leaving 5 bases between the germline ends. CDR1 MNHEY and CDR2 SMNVEV come from the germline V gene (reference sequence). CDR3 residues: CASSLTLTGELFF. The CDR3 nucleotides read TGTGCCAGCAGTTTAACCCTCACCGGGGAGCTGTTTTTT.

CDR3 bases: TGTGCCTGGGGACAGGGGGCGATCGCTGAAGCTTTCTTT. Encoded protein: CAWGQGAIAEAFF. V gene TRBV30 combines with J gene TRBJ1-1; 11 bases align to TRBD1. This CDR3 has 13 amino acids. Germline CDR1 and CDR2: GTSNPN and SVGIG (reference sequence). Losses at the gene ends were 5 bases for V and 6 bases for J; bases not matched to a gene: 5. Drawing the rest from reference TRBV30 and TRBJ1-1, the complete variable domain is SQTIHQWPATLVQPVGSPLSLECTVEGTSNPNLYWYRQAAGRGLQLLFYSVGIGQISSEVPQNLSASRPQDRQFILSSKKLLLSDSGFYLCAWGQGAIAEAFFGQGTRLTVV.

This chain connects TRBV4-3 to TRBJ2-7, with D maybe TRBD1 (5 bases). This CDR3 spans 14 amino acids. Germline CDR1 and CDR2: LGHNA and YSLEER. Trimming shortened V by 1 base and J by 3 bases, and 10 bases separated the two germline ends. This CDR3 is CASSQARVGYEQYF. The CDR3 DNA is TGCGCCAGCAGCCAAGCCAGGGTAGGCTACGAGCAGTACTTC.

The chain is built from TRBV19 and TRBJ2-1, with 9 bases aligning to TRBD1. Germline-derived CDR1 and CDR2 are LNHDA and SQIVND (reference sequence). V lost 8 bases to trimming and J lost 4 bases; unmatched junction nucleotides: 6. This CDR3 has 14 amino acids. CDR3 residues: CASGGTGLYNEQFF. The CDR3 DNA reads TGTGCCAGTGGCGGGACAGGGCTTTACAATGAGCAGTTCTTC.

The chain combines TRBV9 with TRBJ2-3, with D perhaps being TRBD1 or TRBD2 (5 bases each). The CDR3 is 14 amino acids. V lost 1 base and J lost 4, with 10 bases in between. Germline-derived CDR1 and CDR2 are SGDLS and YYNGEE. The CDR3 nucleotides are TGTGCCAGCAGCGTATTCGGGGCTGCAGATACGCAGTATTTT. The encoded protein is CASSVFGAADTQYF.

This clone was seen only once. The V gene is TRBV28, the J gene TRBJ1-1; TRBD1 aligns across 7 bases. CDR3 length equals 13 residues. The junction had 4 bases not matched to a gene; V was cut back by 6 bases and J by 3 bases. Looked up from germline, CDR1 is MDHEN and CDR2 is SYDVKM. This CDR3 reads CASSDTGDTEAFF. The CDR3 DNA is TGTGCCAGCAGCGACACAGGGGACACTGAAGCTTTCTTT.

The rearrangement joins TRBV4-1 to TRBJ1-2, with D perhaps matching TRBD1 (5 bases). The CDR3 spans 13 residues. V was shortened by 1 base and J by 4 bases, with 7 bases between the two germline ends. Germline V gene sequence: CDR1 MGHRA, CDR2 YSYEKL. CDR3 region: CASSQGGVYGYTF. CDR3 DNA sequence: TGCGCCAGCAGCCAAGGGGGCGTCTATGGCTACACCTTC.

Here the CDR3 DNA reads TGTGCCAGCAGCGGGCGGTTGGAAGAGACCCAGTACTTC. Its protein product is CASSGRLEETQYF. The chain carries TRBV7-9 and TRBJ2-5; D not resolved. The CDR3 loop spans 13 amino acids. Germline V lookup: CDR1 SEHNR, CDR2 FQNEAQ (reference sequence). The germline V and J ends were trimmed by 5 bases and 3 bases, with 10 bases remaining between them. Complete variable domain (other parts from reference TRBV7-9 and TRBJ2-5): DTGVSQNPRHKITKRGQNVTFRCDPISEHNRLYWYRQTLGQGPEFLTYFQNEAQLEKSRLLSDRFSAERPKGSFSTLEIQRTEQGDSAMYLCASSGRLEETQYFGPGTRLLVL.

The rearrangement links TRBV19 to TRBJ1-5, with D unresolved. CDR1 is LNHDA and CDR2 is SQIVND in the germline V gene (reference sequence). The CDR3 is 14 amino acids. V lost 5 bases, J lost 1 base, and 9 bases lay in between. CDR3 loop: CASSFGRSNQPQHF. Here the CDR3 DNA reads TGTGCCAGTAGTTTCGGGCGGAGCAATCAGCCCCAGCATTTT.

V is TRBV7-6 and J is TRBJ2-3; D remains ambiguous. The CDR3 has 15 amino acids. With 5 bases removed from V and 0 bases from J, the gap between germline ends came to 12 bases. CDR1 SGHVS and CDR2 FNYEAQ come from the germline V gene. The CDR3 protein is CASSHSPRSTDTQYF. CDR3 coding DNA: TGTGCCAGCAGCCACTCTCCTAGAAGCACAGATACGCAGTATTTT. Full variable domain (rest looked up from reference TRBV7-6 and TRBJ2-3): GAGVSQSPRYKVTKRGQDVALRCDPISGHVSLYWYRQALGQGPEFLTYFNYEAQQDKSGLPNDRFSAERPEGSISTLTIQRTEQRDSAMYRCASSHSPRSTDTQYFGPGTRLTVL.